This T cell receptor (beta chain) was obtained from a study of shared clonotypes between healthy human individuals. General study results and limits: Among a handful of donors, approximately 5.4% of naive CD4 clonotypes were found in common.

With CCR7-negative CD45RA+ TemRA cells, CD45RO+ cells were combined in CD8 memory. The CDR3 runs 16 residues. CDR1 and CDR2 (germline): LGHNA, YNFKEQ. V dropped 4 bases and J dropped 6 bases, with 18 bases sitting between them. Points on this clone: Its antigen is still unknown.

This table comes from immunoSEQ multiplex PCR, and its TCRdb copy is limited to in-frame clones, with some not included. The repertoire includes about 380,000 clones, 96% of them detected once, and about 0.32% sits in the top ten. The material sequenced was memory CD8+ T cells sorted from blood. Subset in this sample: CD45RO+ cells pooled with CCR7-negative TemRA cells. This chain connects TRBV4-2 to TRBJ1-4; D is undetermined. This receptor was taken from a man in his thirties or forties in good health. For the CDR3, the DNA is TGTGCCAGCAGCCTAAGGCCGGGTACGGGAGATGAAAAACTGTTTTTT. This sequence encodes CASSLRPGTGDEKLFF.